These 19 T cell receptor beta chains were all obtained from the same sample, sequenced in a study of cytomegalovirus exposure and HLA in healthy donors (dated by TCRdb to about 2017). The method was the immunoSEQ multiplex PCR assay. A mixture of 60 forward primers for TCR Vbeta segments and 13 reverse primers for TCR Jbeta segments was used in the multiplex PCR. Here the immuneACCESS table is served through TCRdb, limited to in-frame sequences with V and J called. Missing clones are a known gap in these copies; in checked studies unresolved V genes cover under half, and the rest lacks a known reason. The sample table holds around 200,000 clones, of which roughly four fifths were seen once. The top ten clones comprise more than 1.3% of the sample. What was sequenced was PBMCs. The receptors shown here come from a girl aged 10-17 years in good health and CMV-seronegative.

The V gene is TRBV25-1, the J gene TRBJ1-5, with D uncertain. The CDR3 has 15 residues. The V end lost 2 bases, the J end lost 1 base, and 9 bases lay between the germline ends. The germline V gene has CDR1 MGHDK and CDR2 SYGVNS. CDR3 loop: CASSETGVSNQPQHF. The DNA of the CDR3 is TGTGCCAGCAGTGAAACCGGGGTGAGCAATCAGCCCCAGCATTTT. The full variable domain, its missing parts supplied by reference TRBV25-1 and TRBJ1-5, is EADIYQTPRYLVIGTGKKITLECSQTMGHDKMYWYQQDPGMELHLIHYSYGVNSTEKGDLSSESTVSRIRTEHFPLTLESARPSHTSQYLCASSETGVSNQPQHFGDGTRLSIL.

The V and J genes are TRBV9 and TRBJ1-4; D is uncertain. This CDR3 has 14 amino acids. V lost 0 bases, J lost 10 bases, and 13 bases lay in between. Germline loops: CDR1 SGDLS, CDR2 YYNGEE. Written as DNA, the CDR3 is TGTGCCAGCAGCGTAGAATATGGTTTCGGAAAACTGTTTTTT. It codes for CASSVEYGFGKLFF.

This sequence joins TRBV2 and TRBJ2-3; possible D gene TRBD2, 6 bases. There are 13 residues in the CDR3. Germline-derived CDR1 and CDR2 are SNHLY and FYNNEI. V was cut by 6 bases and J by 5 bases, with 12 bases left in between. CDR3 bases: TGTGCCAGCAGCAGGGAGGAGGAAGATACGCAGTATTTT. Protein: CASSREEEDTQYF.

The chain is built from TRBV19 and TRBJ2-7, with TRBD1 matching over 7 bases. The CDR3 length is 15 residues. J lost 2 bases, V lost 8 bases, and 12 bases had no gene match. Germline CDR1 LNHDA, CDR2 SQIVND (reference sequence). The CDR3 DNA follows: TGTGCCAGTGGACACCCTGGGGGACAGACCTACGAGCAGTACTTC. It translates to CASGHPGGQTYEQYF. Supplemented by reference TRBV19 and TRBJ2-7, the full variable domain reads DGGITQSPKYLFRKEGQNVTLSCEQNLNHDAMYWYRQDPGQGLRLIYYSQIVNDFQKGDIAEGYSVSREKKESFPLTVTSAQKNPTAFYLCASGHPGGQTYEQYFGPGTRLTVT.

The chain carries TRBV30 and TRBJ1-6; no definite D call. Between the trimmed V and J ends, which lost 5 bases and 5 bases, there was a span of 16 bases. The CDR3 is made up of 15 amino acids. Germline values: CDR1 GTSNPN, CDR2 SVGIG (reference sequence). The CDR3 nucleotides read TGTGCCTGGCATTATGGAGTCAGTAATAATTCACCCCTCCACTTT. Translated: CAWHYGVSNNSPLHF.

In DNA form, the CDR3 reads TGTGCCAGCAGCTTAGCAGGTGCTACTTCCGGGGAGCTGTTTTTT. It encodes CASSLAGATSGELFF. V gene TRBV11-2 combines with J gene TRBJ2-2; D is uncertain. This CDR3 has 15 residues. The germline gives CDR1 SGHAT, CDR2 FQNNGV. The ends were cut back, 1 base at V and 6 bases at J, with 12 bases in the middle.

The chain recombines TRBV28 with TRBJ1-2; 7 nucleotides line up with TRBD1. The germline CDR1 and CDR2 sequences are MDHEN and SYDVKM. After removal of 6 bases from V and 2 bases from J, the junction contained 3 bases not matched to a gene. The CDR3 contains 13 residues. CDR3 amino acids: CASRRGQNYGYTF. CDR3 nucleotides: TGTGCCAGCAGACGGGGACAGAACTATGGCTACACCTTC.

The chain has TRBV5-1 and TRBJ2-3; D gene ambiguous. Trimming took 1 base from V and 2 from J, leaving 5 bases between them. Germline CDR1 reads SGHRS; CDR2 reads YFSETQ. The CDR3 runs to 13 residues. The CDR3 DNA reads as TGCGCCAGCAGCTTGTCTTACACAGATACGCAGTATTTT. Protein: CASSLSYTDTQYF.

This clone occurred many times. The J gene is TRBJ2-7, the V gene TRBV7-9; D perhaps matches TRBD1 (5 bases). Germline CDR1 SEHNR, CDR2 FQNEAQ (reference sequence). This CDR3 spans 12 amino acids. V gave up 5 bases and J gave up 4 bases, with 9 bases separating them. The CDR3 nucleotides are TGTGCCAGCAGCGCGCCAGGGTACGAGCAGTACTTC. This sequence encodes CASSAPGYEQYF.

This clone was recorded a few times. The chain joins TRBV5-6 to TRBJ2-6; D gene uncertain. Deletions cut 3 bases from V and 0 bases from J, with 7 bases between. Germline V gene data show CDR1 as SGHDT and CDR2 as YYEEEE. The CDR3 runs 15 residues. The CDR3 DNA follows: TGTGCCAGCAGCTGGAGATCCTCTGGGGCCAACGTCCTGACTTTC. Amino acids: CASSWRSSGANVLTF. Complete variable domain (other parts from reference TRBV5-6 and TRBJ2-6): DAGVTQSPTHLIKTRGQQVTLRCSPKSGHDTVSWYQQALGQGPQFIFQYYEEEERQRGNFPDRFSGHQFPNYSSELNVNALLLGDSALYLCASSWRSSGANVLTFGAGSRLTVL.

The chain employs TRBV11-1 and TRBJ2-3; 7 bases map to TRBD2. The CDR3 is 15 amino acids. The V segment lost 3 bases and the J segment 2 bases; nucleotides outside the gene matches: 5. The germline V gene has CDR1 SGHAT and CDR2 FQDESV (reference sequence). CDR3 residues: CASSFYREDTDTQYF. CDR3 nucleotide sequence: TGTGCCAGCAGCTTTTACCGGGAGGACACAGATACGCAGTATTTT.

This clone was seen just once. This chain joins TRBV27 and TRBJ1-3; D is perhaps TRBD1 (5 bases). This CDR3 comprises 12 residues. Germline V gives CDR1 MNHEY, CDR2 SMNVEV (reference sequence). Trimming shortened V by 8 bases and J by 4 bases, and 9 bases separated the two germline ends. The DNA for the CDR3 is TGTGCCAGCTCCGGGGGGGGAAACACCATATATTTT. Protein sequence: CASSGGGNTIYF.

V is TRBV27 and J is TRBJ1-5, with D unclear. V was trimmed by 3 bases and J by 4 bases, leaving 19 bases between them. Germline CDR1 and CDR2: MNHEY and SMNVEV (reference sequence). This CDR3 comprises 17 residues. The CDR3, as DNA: TGTGCCAGCAGTTTCTCTGAGTCTATCCAGGTTAATCAGCCCCAGCATTTT. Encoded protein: CASSFSESIQVNQPQHF.

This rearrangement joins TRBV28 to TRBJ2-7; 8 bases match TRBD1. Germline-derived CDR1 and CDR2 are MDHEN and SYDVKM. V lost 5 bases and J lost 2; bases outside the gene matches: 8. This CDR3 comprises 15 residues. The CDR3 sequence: CASSLLTGAPYEQYF. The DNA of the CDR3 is TGTGCCAGCAGTCTCTTGACAGGGGCCCCCTACGAGCAGTACTTC.

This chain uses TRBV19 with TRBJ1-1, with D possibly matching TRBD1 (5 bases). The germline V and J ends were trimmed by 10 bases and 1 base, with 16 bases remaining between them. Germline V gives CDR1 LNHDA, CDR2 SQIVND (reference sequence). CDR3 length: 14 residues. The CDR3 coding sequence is TGTGCCATCAAAGGCCGGGGGGGGAACACTGAAGCTTTCTTT. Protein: CAIKGRGGNTEAFF. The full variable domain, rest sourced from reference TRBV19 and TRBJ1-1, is DGGITQSPKYLFRKEGQNVTLSCEQNLNHDAMYWYRQDPGQGLRLIYYSQIVNDFQKGDIAEGYSVSREKKESFPLTVTSAQKNPTAFYLCAIKGRGGNTEAFFGQGTRLTVV.

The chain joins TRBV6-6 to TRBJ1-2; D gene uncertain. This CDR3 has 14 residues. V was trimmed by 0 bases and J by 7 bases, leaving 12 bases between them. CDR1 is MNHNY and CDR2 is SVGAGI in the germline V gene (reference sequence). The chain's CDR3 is CASSYSRETFGYTF. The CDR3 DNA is TGTGCCAGCAGTTACTCGAGGGAGACCTTTGGCTACACCTTC.

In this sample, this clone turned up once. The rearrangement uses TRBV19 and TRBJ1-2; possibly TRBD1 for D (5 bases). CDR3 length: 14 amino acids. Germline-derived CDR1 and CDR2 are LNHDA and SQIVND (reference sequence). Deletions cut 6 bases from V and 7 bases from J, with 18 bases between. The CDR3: CASSHPGRVGGYTF. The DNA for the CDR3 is TGTGCCAGTAGCCATCCAGGCAGGGTAGGTGGCTACACCTTC.

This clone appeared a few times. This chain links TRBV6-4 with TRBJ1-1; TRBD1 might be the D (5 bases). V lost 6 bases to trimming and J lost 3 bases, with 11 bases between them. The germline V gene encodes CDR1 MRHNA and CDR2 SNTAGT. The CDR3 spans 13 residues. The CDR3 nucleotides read TGTGCCAGCAGCTCCGACAGATACACTGAAGCTTTCTTT. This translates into CASSSDRYTEAFF.

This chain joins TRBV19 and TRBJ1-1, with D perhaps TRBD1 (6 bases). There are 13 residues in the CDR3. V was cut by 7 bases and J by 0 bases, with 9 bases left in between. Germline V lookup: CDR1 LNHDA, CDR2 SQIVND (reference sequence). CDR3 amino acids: CASTTGLNTEAFF. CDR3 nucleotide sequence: TGTGCCAGTACAACAGGGTTGAACACTGAAGCTTTCTTT.